Each of the 3 T cell receptor beta chains below was sequenced from the same sample in a study of cytomegalovirus exposure and HLA in healthy donors. Only in-frame clones appear in the TCRdb table, and some are missing; sequencing was by immunoSEQ multiplex PCR. The sample consists of about 98,000 clones, about 90% of them appearing once. Sequenced input: PBMCs. The receptors originated from a man aged 18 to 29 in good health and CMV-seropositive.

This chain joins TRBV7-6 and TRBJ2-7, with TRBD1 matching over 7 bases. The CDR3 length is 13 residues. J gave up 2 bases and V 5 bases, and 3 bases lay outside the gene matches. Per the germline V gene, CDR1 is SGHVS and CDR2 is FNYEAQ. The CDR3, as DNA: TGTGCCAGCAGCATGGGACAGACCTACGAGCAGTACTTC. Translated: CASSMGQTYEQYF.

V is TRBV19 and J is TRBJ1-5, with 10 bases matching TRBD1. In germline, CDR1 is LNHDA, CDR2 SQIVND (reference sequence). The V segment lost 7 bases and the J segment 6 bases; nucleotides outside the gene matches: 6. The CDR3 is 14 residues long. The CDR3 sequence: CASNPTGGTQPQHF. CDR3 DNA sequence: TGTGCCAGTAACCCGACAGGGGGCACTCAGCCCCAGCATTTT.

The genes are TRBV27 and TRBJ2-1, with 7 bases matching TRBD1. The J segment lost 0 bases and the V segment lost 7 bases, leaving 9 bases of the junction unmatched. This CDR3 has 16 amino acids. From germline, CDR1 is MNHEY and CDR2 SMNVEV (reference sequence). The CDR3 region is CASNSGQTSSYNEQFF. CDR3 coding DNA: TGTGCCAGCAATTCGGGACAGACGAGCTCCTACAATGAGCAGTTCTTC.